Described below is a single T cell receptor (beta chain) sequence and its context. The antigen remains unidentified. These data are taken from a study of monozygotic twins with inflammatory bowel disease. General study results and limits: With inverse Simpson as the measure, TCRbeta diversity was lower in IBD patients than in healthy co-twins. Whether twins were concordant or discordant made no difference to repertoire similarity, possibly from limited power.

Germline values: CDR1 SGHTA, CDR2 FQGTGA. This CDR3 spans 13 amino acids. TCR libraries each used 3,500 to 4,500 ng of total RNA. Each CDR3 protein gets one entry in TCRdb, which reprocessed the 5' RACE reads and gives no DNA. The listing contains fewer than 200,000 distinct CDR3 sequences. The V call is TRBV7-3, the J call TRBJ2-5. Specimen: blood. The clonotype comes from a human donor with ulcerative colitis or Crohn's disease, or a healthy co-twin of an affected twin (not recorded which). The CDR3 spells CASSFGHQETQYF.